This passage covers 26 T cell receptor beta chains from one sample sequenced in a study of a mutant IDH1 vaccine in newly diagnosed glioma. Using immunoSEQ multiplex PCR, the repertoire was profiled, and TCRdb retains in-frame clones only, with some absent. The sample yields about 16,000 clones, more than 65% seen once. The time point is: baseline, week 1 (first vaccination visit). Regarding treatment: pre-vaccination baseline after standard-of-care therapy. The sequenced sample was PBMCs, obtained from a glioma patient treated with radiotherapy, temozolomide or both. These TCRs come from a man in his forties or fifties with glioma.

CDR3 DNA: TGCGCCAGCAGCCATACTGGGGCTTTCACCGGGGAGCTGTTTTTT. Its translation: CASSHTGAFTGELFF. The genes are TRBV4-1 and TRBJ2-2; perhaps TRBD1 as D (5 bases). Germline-derived CDR1 and CDR2 are MGHRA and YSYEKL. The CDR3 length is 15 residues. Trimming pared 3 bases from V and 4 bases from J, leaving 12 bases between.

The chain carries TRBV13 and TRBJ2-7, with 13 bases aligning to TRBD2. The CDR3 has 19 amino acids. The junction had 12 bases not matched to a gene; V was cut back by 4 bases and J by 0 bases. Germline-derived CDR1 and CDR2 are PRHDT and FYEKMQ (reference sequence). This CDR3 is CASSWGGLAGEKSSYEQYV. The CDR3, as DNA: TGTGCCAGCAGCTGGGGTGGACTAGCGGGAGAGAAAAGCTCCTACGAGCAGTACGTC.

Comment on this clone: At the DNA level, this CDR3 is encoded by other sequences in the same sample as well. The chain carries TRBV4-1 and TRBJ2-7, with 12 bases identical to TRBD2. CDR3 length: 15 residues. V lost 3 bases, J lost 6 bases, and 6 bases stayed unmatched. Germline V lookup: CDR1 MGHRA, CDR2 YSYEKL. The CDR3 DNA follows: TGCGCCAGCAGCCAGGATCTAGCGGGAGGGCGCGAGCAGTACTTC. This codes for CASSQDLAGGREQYF.

As DNA, the CDR3 is TGTGCCAGCAGCTCGGGGACTAGCGGACTCTACGAGCAGTACTTC. It specifies CASSSGTSGLYEQYF. V and J are TRBV11-2 and TRBJ2-7, with 11 nucleotides matching TRBD2. After removal of 4 bases from V and 3 bases from J, the junction contained 5 bases not matched to a gene. Germline V lookup: CDR1 SGHAT, CDR2 FQNNGV. CDR3 length equals 15 residues.

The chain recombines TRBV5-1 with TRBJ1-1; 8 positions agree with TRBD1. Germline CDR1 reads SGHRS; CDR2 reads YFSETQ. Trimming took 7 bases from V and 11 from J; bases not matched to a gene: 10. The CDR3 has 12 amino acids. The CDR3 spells CASSPDRVVAFF. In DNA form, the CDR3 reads TGCGCCAGCTCCCCGGACAGGGTGGTTGCTTTCTTT.

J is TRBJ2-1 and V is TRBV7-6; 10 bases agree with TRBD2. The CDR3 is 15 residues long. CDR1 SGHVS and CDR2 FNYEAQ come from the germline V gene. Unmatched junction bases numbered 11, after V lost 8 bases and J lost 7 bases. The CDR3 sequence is CASQRGLAGVNEQFF. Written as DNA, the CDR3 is TGTGCCAGCCAGAGGGGCCTAGCGGGAGTGAATGAGCAGTTCTTC.

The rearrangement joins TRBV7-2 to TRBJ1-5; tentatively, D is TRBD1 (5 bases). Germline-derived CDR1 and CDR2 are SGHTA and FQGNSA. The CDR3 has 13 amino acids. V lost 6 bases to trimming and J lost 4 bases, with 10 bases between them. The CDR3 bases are TGTGCCAGCAGTCGGACATATAATCAGCCCCAGCATTTT. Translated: CASSRTYNQPQHF.

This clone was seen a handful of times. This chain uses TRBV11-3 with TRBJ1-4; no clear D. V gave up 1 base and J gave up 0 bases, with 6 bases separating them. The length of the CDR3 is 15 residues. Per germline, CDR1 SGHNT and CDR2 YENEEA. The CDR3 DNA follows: TGTGCCAGCAGCTTAGTCACAGCAACTAATGAAAAACTGTTTTTT. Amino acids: CASSLVTATNEKLFF. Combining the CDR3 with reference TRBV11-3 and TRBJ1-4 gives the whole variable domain EAGVVQSPRYKIIEKKQPVAFWCNPISGHNTLYWYLQNLGQGPELLIRYENEEAVDDSQLPKDRFSAERLKGVDSTLKIQPAELGDSAVYLCASSLVTATNEKLFFGSGTQLSVL.

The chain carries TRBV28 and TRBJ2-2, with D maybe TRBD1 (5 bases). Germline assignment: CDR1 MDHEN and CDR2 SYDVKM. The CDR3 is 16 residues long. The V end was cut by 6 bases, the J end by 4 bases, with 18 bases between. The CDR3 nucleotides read TGTGCCAGCAGCCAGGGCAGGGCGCGAAGCACCGGGGAGCTGTTTTTT. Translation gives CASSQGRARSTGELFF.

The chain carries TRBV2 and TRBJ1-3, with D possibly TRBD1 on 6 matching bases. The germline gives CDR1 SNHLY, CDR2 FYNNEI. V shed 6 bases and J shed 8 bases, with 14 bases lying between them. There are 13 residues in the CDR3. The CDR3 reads CASRDSLGDTIYF. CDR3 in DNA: TGTGCCAGCAGGGACAGTCTTGGGGACACCATATATTTT.

CDR3 loop: CASSLAAVREQYF. The DNA for the CDR3 is TGTGCCAGCAGCTTAGCTGCTGTTCGCGAGCAGTACTTC. V and J are TRBV7-6 and TRBJ2-7, with D uncertain. CDR1 SGHVS and CDR2 FNYEAQ come from the germline V gene. Trimming removed 0 bases at V and 6 bases at J, with 9 bases between. This CDR3 has 13 residues.

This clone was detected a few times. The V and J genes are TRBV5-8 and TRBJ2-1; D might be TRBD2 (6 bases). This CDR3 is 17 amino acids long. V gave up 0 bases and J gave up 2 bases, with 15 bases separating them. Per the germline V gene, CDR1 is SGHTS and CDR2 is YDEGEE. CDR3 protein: CASSLVNGGRPYNEQFF. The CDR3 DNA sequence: TGTGCCAGCAGCTTGGTTAACGGGGGAAGGCCCTACAATGAGCAGTTCTTC.

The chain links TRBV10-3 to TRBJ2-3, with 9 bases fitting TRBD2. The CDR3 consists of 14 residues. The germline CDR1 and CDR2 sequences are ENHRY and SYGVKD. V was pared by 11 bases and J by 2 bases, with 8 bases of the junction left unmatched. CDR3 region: CASGTSGYTDTQYF. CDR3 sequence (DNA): TGTGCCTCCGGTACTAGCGGGTACACAGATACGCAGTATTTT.

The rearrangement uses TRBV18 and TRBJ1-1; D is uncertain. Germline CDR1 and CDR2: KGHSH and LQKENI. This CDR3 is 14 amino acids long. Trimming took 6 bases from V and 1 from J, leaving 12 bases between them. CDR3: CASSVSTENTEAFF. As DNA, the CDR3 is TGTGCCAGCTCGGTATCGACGGAGAACACTGAAGCTTTCTTT.

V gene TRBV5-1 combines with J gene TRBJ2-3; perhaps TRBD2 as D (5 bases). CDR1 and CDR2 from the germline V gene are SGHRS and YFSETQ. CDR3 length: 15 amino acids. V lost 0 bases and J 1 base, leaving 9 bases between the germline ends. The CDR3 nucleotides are TGCGCCAGCAGCTTGGAAAGCGGAGGCACAGATACGCAGTATTTT. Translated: CASSLESGGTDTQYF.

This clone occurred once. The CDR3 bases are TGTGCCAGTAGTTTTCCGAGGCAGGGAAGAGGAAACACCATATATTTT. It is translated as CASSFPRQGRGNTIYF. The chain joins TRBV19 to TRBJ1-3, with D maybe TRBD1 (5 bases). Germline V gene data show CDR1 as LNHDA and CDR2 as SQIVND (reference sequence). V lost 5 bases and J lost 4, with 18 bases in between. The CDR3 totals 16 residues.

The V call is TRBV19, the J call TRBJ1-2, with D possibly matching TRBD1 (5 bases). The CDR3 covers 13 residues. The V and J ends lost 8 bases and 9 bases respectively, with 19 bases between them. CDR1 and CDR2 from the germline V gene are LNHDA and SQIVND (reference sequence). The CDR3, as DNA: TGTGCCAGTCTCTCCGCGGGAGGGGTGAGCTACACCTTC. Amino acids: CASLSAGGVSYTF.

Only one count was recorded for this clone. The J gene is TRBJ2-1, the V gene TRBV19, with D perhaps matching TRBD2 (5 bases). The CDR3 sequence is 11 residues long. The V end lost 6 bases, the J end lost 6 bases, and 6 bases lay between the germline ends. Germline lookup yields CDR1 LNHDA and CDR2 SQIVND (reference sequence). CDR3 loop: CASRAGNEQFF. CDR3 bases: TGTGCCAGTAGGGCGGGCAATGAGCAGTTCTTC.

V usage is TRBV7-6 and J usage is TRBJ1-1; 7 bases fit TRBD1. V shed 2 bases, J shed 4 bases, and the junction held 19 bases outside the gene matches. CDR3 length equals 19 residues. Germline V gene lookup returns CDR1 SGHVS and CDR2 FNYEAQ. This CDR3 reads CASSLSPGQHNMGATEAFF. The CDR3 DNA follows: TGTGCCAGCAGCTTATCACCGGGACAGCATAACATGGGGGCCACTGAAGCTTTCTTT.

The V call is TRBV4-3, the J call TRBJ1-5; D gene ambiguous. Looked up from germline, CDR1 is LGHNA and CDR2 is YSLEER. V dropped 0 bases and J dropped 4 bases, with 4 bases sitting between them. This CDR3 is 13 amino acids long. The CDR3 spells CASSQDENQPQHF. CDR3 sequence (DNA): TGCGCCAGCAGCCAAGATGAGAATCAGCCCCAGCATTTT.

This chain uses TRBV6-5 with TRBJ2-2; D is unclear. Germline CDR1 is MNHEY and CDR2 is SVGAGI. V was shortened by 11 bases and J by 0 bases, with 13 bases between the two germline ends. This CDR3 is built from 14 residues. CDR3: CASCRKANTGELFF. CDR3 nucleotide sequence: TGTGCCTCCTGCAGGAAGGCGAACACCGGGGAGCTGTTTTTT.

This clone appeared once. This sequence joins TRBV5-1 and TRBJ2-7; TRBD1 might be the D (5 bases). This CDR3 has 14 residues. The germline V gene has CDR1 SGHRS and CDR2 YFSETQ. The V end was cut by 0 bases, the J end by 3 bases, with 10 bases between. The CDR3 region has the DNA TGCGCCAGCAGCTTGGCCGCAGGGCACTACGAGCAGTACTTC. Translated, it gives CASSLAAGHYEQYF.

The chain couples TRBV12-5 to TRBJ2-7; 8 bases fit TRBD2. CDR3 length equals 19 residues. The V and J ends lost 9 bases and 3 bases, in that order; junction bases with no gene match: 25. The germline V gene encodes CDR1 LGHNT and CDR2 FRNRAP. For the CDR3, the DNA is TGTGCTAGCGCTGACGTGTACTTAGCGGGAAGGGAAGGAGACTACGAGCAGTACTTC. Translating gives CASADVYLAGREGDYEQYF.

DNA for the CDR3: TGTGCCAGCAGTTCCCACCTCGCCAACGTCCTGACTTTC. This gives the protein CASSSHLANVLTF. This chain connects TRBV28 to TRBJ2-6; D ambiguous. There are 13 residues in the CDR3. Germline loops: CDR1 MDHEN, CDR2 SYDVKM. Trimming left V 4 bases short and J 7 bases short, with 8 bases between.

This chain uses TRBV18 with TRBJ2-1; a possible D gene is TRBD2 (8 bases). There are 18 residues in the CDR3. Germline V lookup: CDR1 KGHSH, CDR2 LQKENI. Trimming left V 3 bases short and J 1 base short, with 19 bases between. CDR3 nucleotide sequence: TGTGCCAGCTCACCCCCGGGGGGGCAGGGGGAGTCCTACAATGAGCAGTTCTTC. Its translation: CASSPPGGQGESYNEQFF.

CDR3 sequence: CASSQVSTDTQYF. CDR3 DNA: TGTGCCAGTAGTCAGGTTAGCACAGATACGCAGTATTTT. The V and J genes are TRBV19 and TRBJ2-3; D is undetermined. There are 13 residues in the CDR3. Trimming cost V 5 bases and J 0 bases, with 6 bases left between them. Germline CDR1 reads LNHDA; CDR2 reads SQIVND (reference sequence). Full variable domain (rest looked up from reference TRBV19 and TRBJ2-3): DGGITQSPKYLFRKEGQNVTLSCEQNLNHDAMYWYRQDPGQGLRLIYYSQIVNDFQKGDIAEGYSVSREKKESFPLTVTSAQKNPTAFYLCASSQVSTDTQYFGPGTRLTVL.